This entry concerns a single T cell receptor beta chain. Its antigen specificity is not known. No base quality values were provided; no much bigger clone lies one nucleotide off. V gives up 5 bases and J gives up 0 bases, and the segment between their germline ends measures 7 bases. CDR1 and CDR2 are drawn from the germline V gene: SGHTA, FQGNSA. The CDR3 has 13 amino acids, counting the end cysteine and phenylalanine. The sequence is cut down to CDR3 DNA, 39 bases in frame from base 1. TCRbeta CDR3 regions were amplified from genomic DNA by means of the immunoSEQ Assay, a bias-controlled multiplex PCR. As for the authors' bioinformatics: The number of nucleated cells in each sample was estimated by amplification of reference gene primers within the assay. Sequence reads were collapsed and filtered to measure the absolute abundance of every unique TCRbeta CDR3 rearrangement. For each sample, productive Simpson clonality was calculated by taking the square root of Simpson's diversity index across productive rearrangements. Held by TCRdb, this immuneACCESS table contains in-frame sequences only and omits some clones. Under half of the omission traces to an unresolved V gene where checked; the cause of the rest is unknown. The D gene and trimming were derived from the DNA, and the V and J assignments and clone size from that table. The sample includes some 150,000 clones, with approximately 85% observed a single time. Approximately 1.2% of the sample goes to the ten largest clones.

The data originate from a study of blood T cell repertoires in COVID-19 (dated by TCRdb to 2019 to 2021). Regarding the complete study: The collaborator samples originated in the United States, Italy and Spain and spanned the acute and convalescent phases of COVID-19. The material from the prospective study consisted of cDNA or gDNA derived from T cells, B-cell-depleted T cells, or PBMCs. Deeply sampled blood TCRbeta repertoires from subjects exposed to, actively infected with, or recovered from COVID-19 were included in the dataset. The repertoires were released in a freely available public database meant as a resource for research on the immune response to SARS-CoV-2. Samples were obtained from the ongoing ImmuneRACE study (first 160 participants) and from about 1,300 subjects provided by 6 global collaborators. The sample metadata nearly always contained a de-identified subject ID, COVID-19 status, age in years and sex. Where available, HLA class I and class II types were obtained from metadata supplied by the sample provider rather than from assay-based typing.

General conclusions and limits of the study: Clinical and demographic metadata were provided uncurated, with the amount varying by source and participant.

A second Seattle source provided samples from volunteer blood donors who had recovered from COVID-19. Each collaborating institution followed its own protocols to collect whole blood in K2EDTA tubes. Collaborator samples were shipped for TCRbeta analysis as frozen whole blood, isolated PBMCs, or DNA extracted from either sample type. The chain is encoded by TRBV7-2 joined to TRBJ2-5; the D gene cannot be named for sure. This TCR was sampled from a man aged 55 to 70 who had recovered from COVID-19. Sequencing used peripheral blood. The CDR3 protein is CASSPQYQETQYF. The DNA is as follows: TGTGCCAGCAGCCCTCAGTACCAAGAGACCCAGTACTTC.